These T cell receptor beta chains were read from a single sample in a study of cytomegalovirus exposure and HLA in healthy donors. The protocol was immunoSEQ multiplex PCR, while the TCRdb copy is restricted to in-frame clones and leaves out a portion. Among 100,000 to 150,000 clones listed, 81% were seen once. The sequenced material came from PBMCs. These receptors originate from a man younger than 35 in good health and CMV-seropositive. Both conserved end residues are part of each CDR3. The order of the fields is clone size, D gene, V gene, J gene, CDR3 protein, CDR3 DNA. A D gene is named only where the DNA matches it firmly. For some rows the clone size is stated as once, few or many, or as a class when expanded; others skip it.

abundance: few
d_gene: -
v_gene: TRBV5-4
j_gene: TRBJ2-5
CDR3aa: CASSFGGRGEQTQYF
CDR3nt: TGTGCCAGCAGCTTTGGAGGGAGGGGGGAACAGACCCAGTACTTC

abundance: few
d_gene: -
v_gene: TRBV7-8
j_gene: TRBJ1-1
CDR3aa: CASSLLGYTEAFF
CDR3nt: TGTGCCAGCAGCTTACTCGGGTACACTGAAGCTTTCTTT

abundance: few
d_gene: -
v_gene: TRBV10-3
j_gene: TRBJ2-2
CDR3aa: CAISSGTNTGELFF
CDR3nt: TGTGCCATCAGTAGCGGAACGAACACCGGGGAGCTGTTTTTT

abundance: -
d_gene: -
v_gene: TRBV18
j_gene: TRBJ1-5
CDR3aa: CASSPTVTKSNQPQHF
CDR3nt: TGTGCCAGCTCACCTACCGTGACAAAGAGCAATCAGCCCCAGCATTTT

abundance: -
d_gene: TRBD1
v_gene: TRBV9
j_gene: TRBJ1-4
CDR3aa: CASSLRTGNNEKLFF
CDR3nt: TGTGCCAGCAGCCTTAGGACAGGAAATAATGAAAAACTGTTTTTT

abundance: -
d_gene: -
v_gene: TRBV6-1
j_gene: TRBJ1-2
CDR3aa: CASRTLMRISYGYTF
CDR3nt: TGTGCCAGCAGAACCTTGATGAGGATAAGCTATGGCTACACCTTC

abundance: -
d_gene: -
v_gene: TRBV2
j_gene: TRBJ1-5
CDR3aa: CASTVRGSNQPQHF
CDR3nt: TGTGCCAGCACGGTGCGGGGCAGCAATCAGCCCCAGCATTTT

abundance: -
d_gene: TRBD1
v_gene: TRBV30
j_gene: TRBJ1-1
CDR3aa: CAWSRLDRGTKNTEAFF
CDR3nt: TGTGCCTGGAGTAGACTGGACAGGGGTACGAAGAACACTGAAGCTTTCTTT

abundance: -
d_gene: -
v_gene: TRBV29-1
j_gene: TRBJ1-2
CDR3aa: CSVVSRGYGYTF
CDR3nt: TGCAGCGTTGTAAGCAGGGGATATGGCTACACCTTC

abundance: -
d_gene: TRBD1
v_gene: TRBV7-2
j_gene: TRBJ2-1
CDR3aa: CASSSQGDYNEQFF
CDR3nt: TGTGCCAGCAGCTCCCAGGGGGACTACAATGAGCAGTTCTTC

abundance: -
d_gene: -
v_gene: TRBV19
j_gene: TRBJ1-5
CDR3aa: CASSTQRGIQGNSNQPQHF
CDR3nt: TGTGCCAGTAGTACCCAAAGGGGGATACAGGGAAATAGCAATCAGCCCCAGCATTTT

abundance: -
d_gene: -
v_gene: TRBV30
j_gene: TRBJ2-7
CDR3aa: CAWSSTGYEQYF
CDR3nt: TGTGCCTGGAGTTCGACAGGCTACGAGCAGTACTTC

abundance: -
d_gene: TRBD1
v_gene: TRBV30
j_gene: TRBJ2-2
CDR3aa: CAWDRDLTGELFF
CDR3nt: TGTGCCTGGGACAGGGATTTGACCGGGGAGCTGTTTTTT

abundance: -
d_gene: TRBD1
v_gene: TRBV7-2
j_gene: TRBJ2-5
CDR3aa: CASSLWDRGGVGTQYF
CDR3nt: TGTGCCAGCAGCCTATGGGACAGGGGGGGGGTAGGGACCCAGTACTTC

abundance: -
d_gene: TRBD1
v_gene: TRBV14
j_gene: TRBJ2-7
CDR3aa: CASSRGQGTYEQYF
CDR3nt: TGTGCCAGCAGCCGTGGACAGGGGACCTACGAGCAGTACTTC

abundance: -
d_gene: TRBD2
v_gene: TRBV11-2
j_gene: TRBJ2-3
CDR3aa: CASSPRLAGGPPDTQYF
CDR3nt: TGTGCCAGCAGCCCTCGACTAGCGGGGGGGCCCCCAGATACGCAGTATTTT

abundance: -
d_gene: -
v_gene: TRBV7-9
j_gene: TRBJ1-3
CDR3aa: CATPEGSFTIPGNTIYF
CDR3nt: TGTGCCACCCCCGAGGGTTCTTTCACTATCCCAGGAAACACCATATATTTT

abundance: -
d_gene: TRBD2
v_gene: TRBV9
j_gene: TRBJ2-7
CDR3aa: CASSAGLAYEQYF
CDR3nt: TGTGCCAGCAGCGCGGGACTAGCTTACGAGCAGTACTTC

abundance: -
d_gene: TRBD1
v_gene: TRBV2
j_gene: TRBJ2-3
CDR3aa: CASRPGQQGDTQYF
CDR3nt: TGTGCCAGCAGACCGGGACAGCAAGGAGATACGCAGTATTTT

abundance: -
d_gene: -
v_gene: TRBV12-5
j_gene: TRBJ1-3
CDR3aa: CASGLVSVSGNTIYF
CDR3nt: TGTGCTAGTGGTTTGGTATCGGTCTCTGGAAACACCATATATTTT

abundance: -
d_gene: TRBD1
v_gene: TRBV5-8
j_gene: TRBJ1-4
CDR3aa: CASSLGDRVSNEKLFF
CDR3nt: TGTGCCAGCAGCTTGGGCGACAGGGTCTCTAATGAAAAACTGTTTTTT

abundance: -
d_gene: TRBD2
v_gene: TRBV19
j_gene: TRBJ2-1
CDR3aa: CASSILAGDIPNEQFF
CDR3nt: TGTGCCAGTAGTATTCTAGCGGGAGATATCCCGAATGAGCAGTTCTTC

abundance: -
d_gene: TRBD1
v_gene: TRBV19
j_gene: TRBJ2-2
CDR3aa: CSFTGAQTESIAGELFF
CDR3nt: TGTTCCTTTACAGGGGCCCAAACCGAGAGTATAGCCGGGGAGCTGTTTTTT

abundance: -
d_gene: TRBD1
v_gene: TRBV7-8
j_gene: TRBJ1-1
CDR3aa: CASSPRQGWESEAFF
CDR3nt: TGTGCCAGCAGCCCCCGACAGGGCTGGGAGTCTGAAGCTTTCTTT

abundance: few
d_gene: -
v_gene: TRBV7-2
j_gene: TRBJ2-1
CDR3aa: CASSLQRSSYNEQFF
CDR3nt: TGTGCCAGCAGCTTACAGCGGAGCTCCTACAATGAGCAGTTCTTC

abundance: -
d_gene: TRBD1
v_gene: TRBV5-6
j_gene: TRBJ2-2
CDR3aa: CASSLPGQVGTGELFF
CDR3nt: TGTGCCAGCAGCTTGCCGGGACAGGTCGGCACCGGGGAGCTGTTTTTT

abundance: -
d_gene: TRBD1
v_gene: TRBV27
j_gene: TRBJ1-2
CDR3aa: CASSFMGQGTPGYTF
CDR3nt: TGTGCCAGCAGTTTTATGGGACAGGGAACGCCCGGCTACACCTTC

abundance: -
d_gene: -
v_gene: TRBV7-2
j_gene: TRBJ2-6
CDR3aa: CASSYWTGGAGANVLTF
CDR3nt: TGTGCCAGCAGCTACTGGACAGGAGGGGCTGGGGCCAACGTCCTGACTTTC

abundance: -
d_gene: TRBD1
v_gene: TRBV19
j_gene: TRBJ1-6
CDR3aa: CASSMAGTDNSPLHF
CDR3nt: TGTGCCAGTAGTATGGCCGGGACAGATAATTCACCCCTCCACTTT

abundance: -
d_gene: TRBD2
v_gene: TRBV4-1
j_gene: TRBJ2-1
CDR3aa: CASRDLGSGGNEQFF
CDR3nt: TGCGCCAGCAGAGACCTTGGCAGCGGGGGGAATGAGCAGTTCTTC

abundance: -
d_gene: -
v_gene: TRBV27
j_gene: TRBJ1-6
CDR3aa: CASTLTGVDNSPLHF
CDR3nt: TGTGCCAGCACCCTAACGGGTGTAGATAATTCACCCCTCCACTTT

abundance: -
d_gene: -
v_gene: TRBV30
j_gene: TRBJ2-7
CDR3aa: CAQSGHSATYEQYF
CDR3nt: TGTGCCCAATCGGGACACTCAGCCACCTACGAGCAGTACTTC

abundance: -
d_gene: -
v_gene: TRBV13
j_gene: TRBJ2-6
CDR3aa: CASSPDARGYGANVLTF
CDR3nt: TGTGCCAGCAGCCCGGACGCTAGGGGGTACGGGGCCAACGTCCTGACTTTC

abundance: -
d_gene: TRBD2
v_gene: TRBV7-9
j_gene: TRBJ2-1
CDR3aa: CASSRPSAGAANEQFF
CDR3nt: TGTGCCAGCAGCCGACCCTCGGCGGGAGCCGCAAATGAGCAGTTCTTC

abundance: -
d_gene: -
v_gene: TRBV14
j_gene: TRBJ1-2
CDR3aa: CASSQYPGGYGYTF
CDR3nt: TGTGCCAGCAGCCAATATCCGGGGGGCTATGGCTACACCTTC

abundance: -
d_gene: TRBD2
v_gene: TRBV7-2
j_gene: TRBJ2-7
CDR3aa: CASSMGLVSYEQYF
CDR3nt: TGTGCCAGCAGCATGGGACTAGTTTCCTACGAGCAGTACTTC

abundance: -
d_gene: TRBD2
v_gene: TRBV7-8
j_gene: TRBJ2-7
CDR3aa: CASSLTSGGTYEQYF
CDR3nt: TGTGCCAGCAGCTTAACTAGCGGGGGAACCTACGAGCAGTACTTC

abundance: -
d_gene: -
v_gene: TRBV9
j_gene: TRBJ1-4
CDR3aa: CASSVGSMREKLFF
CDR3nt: TGTGCCAGCAGCGTAGGTAGCATGAGGGAAAAACTGTTTTTT

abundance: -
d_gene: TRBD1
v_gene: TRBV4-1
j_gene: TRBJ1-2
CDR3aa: CASSHRGQGINYGYTF
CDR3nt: TGCGCCAGCAGCCATCGCGGACAGGGTATAAACTATGGCTACACCTTC

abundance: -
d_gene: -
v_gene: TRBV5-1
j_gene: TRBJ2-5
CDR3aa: CASSLQGPAQETQYF
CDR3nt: TGCGCCAGCAGCCTACAGGGTCCGGCCCAAGAGACCCAGTACTTC

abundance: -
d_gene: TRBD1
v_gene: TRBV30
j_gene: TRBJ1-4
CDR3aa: CAWSRGTGDELFF
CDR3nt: TGTGCCTGGAGTCGCGGAACAGGGGACGAACTGTTTTTT

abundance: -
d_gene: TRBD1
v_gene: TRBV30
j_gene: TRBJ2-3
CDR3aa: CAWKVGQGVDTQYF
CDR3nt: TGTGCCTGGAAAGTGGGACAGGGGGTAGATACGCAGTATTTT

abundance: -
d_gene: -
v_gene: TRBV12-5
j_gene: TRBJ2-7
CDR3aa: CASGTGYGEQYF
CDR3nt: TGTGCTAGTGGTACAGGGTACGGCGAGCAGTACTTC

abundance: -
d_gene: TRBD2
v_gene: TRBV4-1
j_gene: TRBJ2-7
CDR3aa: CASSQTSGRAVEQYF
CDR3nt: TGCGCCAGCAGCCAAACTAGCGGGAGGGCGGTCGAGCAGTACTTC

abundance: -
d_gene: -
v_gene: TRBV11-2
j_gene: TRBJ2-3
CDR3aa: CASSPSGSTDTQYF
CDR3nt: TGTGCCAGCAGCCCCAGCGGTAGCACAGATACGCAGTATTTT

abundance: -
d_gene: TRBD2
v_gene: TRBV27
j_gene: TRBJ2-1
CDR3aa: CASSLRSPGTSGGRGEQFF
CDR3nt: TGTGCCAGCAGTTTAAGGTCTCCAGGGACTAGCGGGGGTCGCGGCGAGCAGTTCTTC

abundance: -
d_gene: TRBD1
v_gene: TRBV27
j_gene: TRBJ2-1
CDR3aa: CASSSRTGSNEQFF
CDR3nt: TGTGCCAGCAGTTCGCGGACAGGGTCGAATGAGCAGTTCTTC

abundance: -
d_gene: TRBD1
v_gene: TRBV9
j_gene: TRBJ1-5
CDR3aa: CASSSGTGRQPQHF
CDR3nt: TGTGCCAGCTCCTCCGGGACAGGGAGACAGCCCCAGCATTTT

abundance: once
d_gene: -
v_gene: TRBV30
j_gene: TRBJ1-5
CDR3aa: CAWSFRGGDQPQHF
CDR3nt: TGTGCCTGGAGTTTTCGGGGTGGGGATCAGCCCCAGCATTTT

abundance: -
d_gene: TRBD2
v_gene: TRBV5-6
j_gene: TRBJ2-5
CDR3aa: CASSLGGTTQETQYF
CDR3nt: TGTGCCAGCAGCTTGGGCGGGACTACTCAAGAGACCCAGTACTTC

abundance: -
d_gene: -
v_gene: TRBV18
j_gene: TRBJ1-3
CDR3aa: CASSPSSSGNTIYF
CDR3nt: TGTGCCAGCTCACCTTCCAGCTCTGGAAACACCATATATTTT

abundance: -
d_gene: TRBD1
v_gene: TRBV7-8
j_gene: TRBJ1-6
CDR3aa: CACRDSSFNSPLHF
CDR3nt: TGTGCCTGCCGGGACAGTAGTTTTAATTCACCCCTCCACTTT

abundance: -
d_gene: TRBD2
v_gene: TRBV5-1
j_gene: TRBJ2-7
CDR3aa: CASSRGLAGPNTYEQYF
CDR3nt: TGCGCCAGCAGCAGGGGACTAGCGGGACCTAATACCTACGAGCAGTACTTC

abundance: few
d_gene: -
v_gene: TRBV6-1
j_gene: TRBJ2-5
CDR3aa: CASMGSGQETQYF
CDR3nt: TGTGCCAGCATGGGTAGCGGCCAAGAGACCCAGTACTTC

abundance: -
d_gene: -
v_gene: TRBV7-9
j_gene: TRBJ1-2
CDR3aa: CSSTPDLANYGYTF
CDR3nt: TGTTCCAGCACCCCGGACTTAGCTAACTATGGCTACACCTTC

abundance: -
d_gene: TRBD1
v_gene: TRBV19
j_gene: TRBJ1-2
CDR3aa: CASSTQGARGYTF
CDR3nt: TGTGCCAGTAGTACCCAGGGGGCGCGAGGCTACACCTTC

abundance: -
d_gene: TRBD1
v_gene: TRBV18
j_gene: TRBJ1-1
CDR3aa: CASSPGTGVAEAFF
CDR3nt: TGTGCCAGCTCACCAGGAACAGGGGTAGCTGAAGCTTTCTTT

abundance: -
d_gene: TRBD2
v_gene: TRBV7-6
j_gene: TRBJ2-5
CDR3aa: CASSRGTSGEETQYF
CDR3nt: TGTGCCAGCAGCCGCGGGACTAGCGGGGAGGAGACCCAGTACTTC